The clone carrying this T cell receptor beta chain was counted a few times. Assay: immunoSEQ multiplex PCR; the TCRdb copy retains only in-frame clones and omits some. The sample yields more than 10,000 clones, around 74% seen once. V was pared by 10 bases and J by 4 bases, with 16 bases between. In germline, CDR1 is LNHNV, CDR2 YYDKDF (reference sequence). The CDR3 extends over 13 amino acids. This sample was taken from a study of OX40 agonist ivuxolimab in advanced cancers. This chain joins TRBV15 and TRBJ2-5, with D tentatively TRBD2 (6 bases). Sequences were derived from CD4+ or CD8+ T cells sorted from blood, sampled in a trial of the OX40 agonist ivuxolimab. The TCR sequence derives from an adult with an advanced solid tumor such as melanoma, head and neck, liver or kidney cancer. The CDR3 region has the DNA TGTGCCATCCGGGGGATGGGAGGAGAGACCCAGTACTTC. Translated, it gives CAIRGMGGETQYF.